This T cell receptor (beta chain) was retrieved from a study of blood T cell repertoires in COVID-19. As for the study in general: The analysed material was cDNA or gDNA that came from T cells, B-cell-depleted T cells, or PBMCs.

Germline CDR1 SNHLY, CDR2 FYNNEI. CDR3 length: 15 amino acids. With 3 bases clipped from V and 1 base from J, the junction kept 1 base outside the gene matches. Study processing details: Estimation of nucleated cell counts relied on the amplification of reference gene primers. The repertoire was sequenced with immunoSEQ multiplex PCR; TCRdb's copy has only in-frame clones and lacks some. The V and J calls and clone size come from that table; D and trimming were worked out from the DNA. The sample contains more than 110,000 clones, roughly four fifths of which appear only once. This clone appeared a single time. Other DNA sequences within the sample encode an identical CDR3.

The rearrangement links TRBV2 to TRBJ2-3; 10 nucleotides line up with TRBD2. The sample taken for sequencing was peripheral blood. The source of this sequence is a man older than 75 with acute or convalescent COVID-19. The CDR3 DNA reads TGTGCCAGCAGTGAGCTAGCGGGGGGCACAGATACGCAGTATTTT. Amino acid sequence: CASSELAGGTDTQYF.